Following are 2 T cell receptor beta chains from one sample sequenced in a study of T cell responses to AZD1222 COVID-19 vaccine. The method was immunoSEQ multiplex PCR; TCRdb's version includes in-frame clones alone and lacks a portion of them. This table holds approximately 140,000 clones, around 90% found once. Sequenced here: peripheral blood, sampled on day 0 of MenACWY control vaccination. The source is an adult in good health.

The DNA of the CDR3 is TGTGCCATCAGCCTCTCTACAGGGGATGGCTACACCTTC. Residues: CAISLSTGDGYTF. The J gene is TRBJ1-2, the V gene TRBV10-3, with 7 bases lining up with TRBD1. Unmatched junction bases numbered 7, after V lost 6 bases and J lost 6 bases. CDR3 length: 13 amino acids. CDR1 ENHRY and CDR2 SYGVKD come from the germline V gene.

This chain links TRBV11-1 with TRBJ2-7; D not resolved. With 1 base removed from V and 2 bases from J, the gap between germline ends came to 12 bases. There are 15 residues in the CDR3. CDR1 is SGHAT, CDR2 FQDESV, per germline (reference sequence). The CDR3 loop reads CASSLEGSSAYEQYF. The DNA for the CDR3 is TGTGCCAGCAGCTTAGAAGGATCAAGTGCCTACGAGCAGTACTTC.